In its sample, the clone carrying this TCR beta chain was seen many times. Its antigen is not known. Via MiXCR, TCRdb re-called the 5' RACE reads, giving one row per CDR3 protein. The sample consists of hundreds of thousands of distinct CDR3 sequences, about an eighth of them appearing once. The sample comes from a study of CD8 T cells in ankylosing spondylitis. Notes on the study in general: In ankylosing spondylitis blood, a motif of roughly 8 highly homologous TCR beta variants appeared characteristic.

This CDR3 region has 13 residues. CDR1 is SGHRS, CDR2 YFSETQ, per germline. The ends were cut back, 1 base at V and 5 bases at J, with 9 bases in the middle. The V call is TRBV5-1, the J call TRBJ2-5; D uncertain. This TCR came from a male donor with ankylosing spondylitis. The sequencing sample was made of blood, either unsorted or a sorted T cell fraction (not recorded which). CDR3 loop: CASSLFGRETQYF. CDR3 bases: TGCGCCAGCAGCTTGTTTGGGCGGGAGACCCAGTACTTC.